The 21 T cell receptor beta chains below all came from one sample that was sequenced in a study of graft-versus-host responses after intestinal transplantation. Using immunoSEQ multiplex PCR, the repertoire was profiled, and TCRdb retains in-frame clones only, with some absent. The sample has under 100,000 clones, 80% to 85% seen once. For these receptors, no antigen is known. The input for sequencing was unstimulated CD4+ T cells sorted from spleen or lymph node cells, taken before intestinal transplant. The origin of the receptors is a human donor who received an intestinal transplant.

The DNA for the CDR3 is TGCGCCAGCAGCCCCGACAGCGGGGGGGAAAAACTGTTTTTT. Translating gives CASSPDSGGEKLFF. The chain employs TRBV5-1 and TRBJ1-4; D is perhaps TRBD1 (5 bases). Germline V gene sequence: CDR1 SGHRS, CDR2 YFSETQ. This CDR3 region has 14 residues. Trimming pared 4 bases from V and 8 bases from J, leaving 15 bases between.

The chain is built from TRBV6-6 and TRBJ2-7, with unresolved D. This CDR3 contains 15 residues. Germline assignment: CDR1 MNHNY and CDR2 SVGAGI (reference sequence). The ends were cut back, 6 bases at V and 2 bases at J, with 17 bases in the middle. The CDR3 loop is CASSTFEAVTYEQYF. CDR3 coding DNA: TGTGCCAGCAGCACCTTTGAGGCAGTTACCTACGAGCAGTACTTC.

The chain joins TRBV9 to TRBJ2-1, with a weak D call TRBD2 (5 bases). Germline-derived CDR1 and CDR2 are SGDLS and YYNGEE. CDR3 length equals 13 residues. V dropped 3 bases and J dropped 2 bases, with 6 bases sitting between them. The CDR3 DNA reads TGTGCCAGCAGCGCCGGGACCTACAATGAGCAGTTCTTC. Protein product: CASSAGTYNEQFF.

This chain joins TRBV7-3 and TRBJ2-1, with D possibly matching TRBD2 (6 bases). Germline assignment: CDR1 SGHTA and CDR2 FQGTGA. The CDR3 spans 14 residues. Trimming took off 5 bases at V and 8 bases at J, with 16 bases between the two ends. This chain's CDR3 is CASSPGPGGYEQFF. CDR3 bases: TGTGCCAGCAGCCCCGGCCCCGGGGGATATGAGCAGTTCTTC.

The chain links TRBV7-9 to TRBJ2-7; TRBD1 aligns across 9 bases. This CDR3 contains 19 residues. The J segment lost 0 bases and the V segment lost 1 base, leaving 13 bases of the junction unmatched. The germline CDR1 and CDR2 sequences are SEHNR and FQNEAQ (reference sequence). This CDR3 reads CASSLDSTDRTGDSYEQYF. CDR3 nucleotide sequence: TGTGCCAGCAGCTTAGATTCGACCGATAGGACAGGGGACTCCTACGAGCAGTACTTC.

This clone came up once. The genes are TRBV11-2 and TRBJ2-5, with 7 bases fitting TRBD1. CDR3 length: 16 residues. V lost 1 base, J lost 0 bases, and 5 bases stayed unmatched. CDR1 is SGHAT and CDR2 is FQNNGV in the germline V gene. The CDR3 loop is CASSLGGQFDQETQYF. CDR3 DNA: TGTGCCAGCAGCTTAGGGGGACAGTTTGACCAAGAGACCCAGTACTTC.

The rearrangement joins TRBV6-1 to TRBJ1-1; no firm D call. Germline-derived CDR1 and CDR2 are MNHNS and SASEGT. This CDR3 has 16 amino acids. Trimming stripped 1 base from V and 0 bases from J, with 12 bases between. CDR3 nucleotide sequence: TGTGCCAGCAGTGAAGGAGGCAGCTCCATGAACACTGAAGCTTTCTTT. Its translation is CASSEGGSSMNTEAFF.

This chain links TRBV5-1 with TRBJ1-2, with 8 bases aligning to TRBD1. CDR1 is SGHRS, CDR2 YFSETQ, per germline. V dropped 4 bases and J dropped 2; count of bases not matched to a gene: 7. The CDR3 is 15 amino acids. CDR3 region: CASSTTGVPNYGYTF. The CDR3, as DNA: TGCGCCAGCAGCACGACAGGGGTCCCGAACTATGGCTACACCTTC.

The rearrangement uses TRBV4-1 and TRBJ2-1, with 7 bases identical to TRBD1. CDR3 size: 14 residues. V lost 8 bases, J lost 2 bases, and 6 bases stayed unmatched. The V gene's germline CDR1 is MGHRA and CDR2 YSYEKL. For the CDR3, the DNA is TGCGCCAGCGCCAGGGGGATTACCTACAATGAGCAGTTCTTC. Translation: CASARGITYNEQFF.

The V and J genes are TRBV7-9 and TRBJ2-1; D remains unclear. Germline CDR1 reads SEHNR; CDR2 reads FQNEAQ (reference sequence). The CDR3 covers 12 residues. V lost 1 base to trimming and J lost 7 bases, with 5 bases between them. Here the CDR3 DNA reads TGTGCCAGCAGCTTAGGTCAAAATGAGCAGTTCTTC. Its translation is CASSLGQNEQFF.

The chain recombines TRBV29-1 with TRBJ1-1; D is unresolved. V shed 7 bases and J shed 5 bases, with 11 bases lying between them. From germline, CDR1 is SQVTM and CDR2 ANQGSEA. This CDR3 contains 11 residues. The CDR3 reads CSARSRTEAFF. CDR3 coding DNA: TGCAGCGCGCGTAGCCGAACTGAAGCTTTCTTT. Looking up the rest from reference TRBV29-1 and TRBJ1-1 gives the full variable domain: SAVISQKPSRDICQRGTSLTIQCQVDSQVTMMFWYRQQPGQSLTLIATANQGSEATYESGFVIDKFPISRPNLTFSTLTVSNMSPEDSSIYLCSARSRTEAFFGQGTRLTVV.

J is TRBJ1-2 and V is TRBV28, with 11 nucleotides matching TRBD1. Per the germline V gene, CDR1 is MDHEN and CDR2 is SYDVKM. J gave up 4 bases and V 3 bases, and 7 bases lay outside the gene matches. The CDR3 runs to 16 residues. The CDR3 region is CASSFGQGAQIYGYTF. The CDR3 DNA is TGTGCCAGCAGTTTCGGACAGGGGGCGCAGATCTATGGCTACACCTTC.

The gene calls are TRBV5-1 and TRBJ2-1; TRBD2 agrees at 11 bases. The ends lost 0 bases at V and 6 bases at J; junction bases unmatched: 2. Germline assignment: CDR1 SGHRS and CDR2 YFSETQ. The CDR3 runs to 15 residues. Written as DNA, the CDR3 is TGCGCCAGCAGCTTGGATAGCGGGAGGGCCAATGAGCAGTTCTTC. Translation gives CASSLDSGRANEQFF.

This sequence joins TRBV6-5 and TRBJ2-2, with 8 bases aligning to TRBD1. CDR1 is MNHEY and CDR2 is SVGAGI in the germline V gene. This CDR3 comprises 15 residues. J gave up 4 bases and V 6 bases, and 7 bases lay outside the gene matches. The CDR3 nucleotides read TGTGCCAGCAGGGTACCGACAGGGGCCACCGGGGAGCTGTTTTTT. Encoded protein: CASRVPTGATGELFF.

On this clone: The sample contains more than one DNA sequence encoding this CDR3. CDR3 sequence (DNA): TGTGCCAGCTCACCCGGACTAGCGGGGGACAATGAGCAGTTCTTC. Amino acid sequence: CASSPGLAGDNEQFF. The chain uses TRBV18 and TRBJ2-1; 13 nucleotides align to TRBD2. CDR1 is KGHSH and CDR2 is LQKENI in the germline V gene. This CDR3 comprises 15 residues. J was trimmed by 5 bases and V by 3 bases; bases with no gene match: 1.

CDR3 protein: CSVEEMGRGTDTQYF. The CDR3, as DNA: TGCAGCGTTGAAGAAATGGGCAGGGGCACAGATACGCAGTATTTT. The chain is built from TRBV29-1 and TRBJ2-3; tentative D call: TRBD1 (5 bases). This CDR3 has 15 amino acids. Trimming took 0 bases from V and 1 from J, leaving 11 bases between them. CDR1 SQVTM and CDR2 ANQGSEA come from the germline V gene.

V and J are TRBV7-9 and TRBJ2-1; TRBD2 matches at 11 bases. J was trimmed by 0 bases and V by 5 bases; bases with no gene match: 12. CDR1 and CDR2 (germline): SEHNR, FQNEAQ (reference sequence). This CDR3 has 19 residues. The CDR3 sequence: CASSALQISGGASYNEQFF. In nucleotides, the CDR3 is TGTGCCAGCAGCGCACTCCAGATTAGCGGGGGGGCCTCCTACAATGAGCAGTTCTTC.

The chain combines TRBV7-9 with TRBJ1-4; D remains ambiguous. V lost 5 bases and J 8 bases, leaving 18 bases between the germline ends. CDR1 is SEHNR, CDR2 FQNEAQ, per germline (reference sequence). The length of the CDR3 is 15 residues. Here the CDR3 DNA reads TGTGCCAGCAGCAGGCTGACGACGAACGGGGAAAAACTGTTTTTT. Its translation: CASSRLTTNGEKLFF.

V and J are TRBV5-1 and TRBJ2-1; 7 bases match TRBD1. Germline CDR1 SGHRS, CDR2 YFSETQ. This CDR3 has 17 amino acids. The junction had 9 bases not matched to a gene; V was cut back by 3 bases and J by 0 bases. The CDR3 is CASSSGQEPSSYNEQFF. The CDR3 nucleotides are TGCGCCAGCAGCTCCGGACAGGAACCGAGCTCCTACAATGAGCAGTTCTTC.

A single count supports this clone. V usage is TRBV9 and J usage is TRBJ2-1; 9 bases map to TRBD1. Germline CDR1 reads SGDLS; CDR2 reads YYNGEE. Unmatched junction bases numbered 5, after V lost 4 bases and J lost 0 bases. The CDR3 consists of 16 residues. The CDR3 spells CASSPRGQGSYNEQFF. CDR3 nucleotide sequence: TGTGCCAGCAGCCCCCGGGGACAGGGCTCCTACAATGAGCAGTTCTTC.

This clone turned up a few times. This rearrangement joins TRBV6-1 to TRBJ2-7, with unresolved D. The CDR3 runs to 12 residues. Germline-derived CDR1 and CDR2 are MNHNS and SASEGT. Trimming left V 4 bases short and J 3 bases short, with 7 bases between. The CDR3 nucleotides are TGTGCCAGCAGTGTAACAATCTACGAGCAGTACTTC. Translation gives CASSVTIYEQYF.